The present entry profiles one T cell receptor beta chain with its context. Its antigen is still unknown. The data stem from a study of PD-L1 blockade in urothelial cancer. Overall study context: Blood was analyzed 3 weeks (second dose) and 6 weeks after treatment start. Blood-derived samples held a median roughly 150,000 T cells.

The method was immunoSEQ multiplex PCR; TCRdb's version includes in-frame clones alone and lacks a portion of them. The repertoire includes 30,000 to 35,000 clones, more than 65% of them detected once, and roughly 29% sits in the top ten. CDR3 length: 12 residues. The V gene lost 2 bases and the J gene lost 2 bases, with 3 bases spanning the gap. From germline, CDR1 is MGHRA and CDR2 YSYEKL. Study results and limitations: Prediction of better survival came from below-median pretreatment blood TCR clonality.

This clonotype was sampled from a man aged 60-69 years with urothelial cancer. The V gene is TRBV4-1, the J gene TRBJ2-5; D remains ambiguous. Specimen: PBMCs, collected around atezolizumab (anti-PD-L1) treatment. The CDR3: CASSQQQETQYF. In DNA, the CDR3 is TGCGCCAGCAGCCAACAGCAAGAGACCCAGTACTTC.